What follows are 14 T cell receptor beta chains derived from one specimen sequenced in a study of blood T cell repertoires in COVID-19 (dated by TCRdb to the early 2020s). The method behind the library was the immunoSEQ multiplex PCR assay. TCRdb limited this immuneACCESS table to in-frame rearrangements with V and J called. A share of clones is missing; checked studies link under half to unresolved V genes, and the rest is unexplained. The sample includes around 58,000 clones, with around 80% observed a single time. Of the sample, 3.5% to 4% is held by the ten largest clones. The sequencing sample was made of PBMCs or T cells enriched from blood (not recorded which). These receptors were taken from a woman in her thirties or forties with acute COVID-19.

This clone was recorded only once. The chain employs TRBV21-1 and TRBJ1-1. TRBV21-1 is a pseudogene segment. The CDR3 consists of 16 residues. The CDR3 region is CASSPRGGLANTEAFF. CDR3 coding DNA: TGTGCCAGCAGCCCGAGGGGGGGGCTGGCGAACACTGAAGCTTTCTTT.

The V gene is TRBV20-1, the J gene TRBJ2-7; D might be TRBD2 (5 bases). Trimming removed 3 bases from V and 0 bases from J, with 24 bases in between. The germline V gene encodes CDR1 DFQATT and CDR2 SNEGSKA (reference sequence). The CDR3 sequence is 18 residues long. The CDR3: CSASGAFRTVGGSYEQYF. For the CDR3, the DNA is TGCAGTGCTAGTGGAGCTTTCAGAACCGTCGGAGGCTCCTACGAGCAGTACTTC.

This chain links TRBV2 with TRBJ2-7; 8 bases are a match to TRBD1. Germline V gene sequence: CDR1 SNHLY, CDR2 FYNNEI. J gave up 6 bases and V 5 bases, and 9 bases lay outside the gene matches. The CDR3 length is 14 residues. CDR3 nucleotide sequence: TGTGCCAGCAGTACTACACAGGGGGTCGGCGAGCAGTACTTC. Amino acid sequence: CASSTTQGVGEQYF.

The CDR3 protein is CASSQTVRGYSPLHF. As DNA, the CDR3 is TGCGCCAGCAGTCAGACCGTGCGGGGGTATTCACCCCTCCACTTT. V is TRBV10-2 and J is TRBJ1-6; D might be TRBD1 (5 bases). This CDR3 spans 15 amino acids. In germline, CDR1 is WSHSY, CDR2 SAAADI. V shed 5 bases and J shed 8 bases, with 16 bases lying between them.

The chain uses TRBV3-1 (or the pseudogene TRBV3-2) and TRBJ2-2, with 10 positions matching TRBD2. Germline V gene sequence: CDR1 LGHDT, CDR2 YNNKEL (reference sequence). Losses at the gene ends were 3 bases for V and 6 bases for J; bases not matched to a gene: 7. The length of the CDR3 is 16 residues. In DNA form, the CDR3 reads TGTGCCAGCAGCCATTGGACTAGCGGAGGACCCGGGGAGCTGTTTTTT. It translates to CASSHWTSGGPGELFF.

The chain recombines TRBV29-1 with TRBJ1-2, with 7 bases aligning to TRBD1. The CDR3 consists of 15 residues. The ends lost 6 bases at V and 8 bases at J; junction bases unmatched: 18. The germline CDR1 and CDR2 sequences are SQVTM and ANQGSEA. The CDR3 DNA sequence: TGCAGCGTCCACCCAGACAGGGAAAGGTCTAGGGGCTACACCTTC. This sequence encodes CSVHPDRERSRGYTF.

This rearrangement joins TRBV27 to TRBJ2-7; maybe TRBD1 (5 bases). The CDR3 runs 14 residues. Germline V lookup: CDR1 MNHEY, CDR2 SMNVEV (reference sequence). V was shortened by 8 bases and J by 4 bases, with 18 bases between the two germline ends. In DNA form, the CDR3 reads TGTGCCAGCGGAAGATCTGGGGCAATATACGAGCAGTACTTC. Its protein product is CASGRSGAIYEQYF.

The CDR3 bases are TGTGCCAGCAGCCGGAGGGAGAACACCGGGGAGCTGTTTTTT. Its translation: CASSRRENTGELFF. The rearrangement joins TRBV3-1 (or the pseudogene TRBV3-2) to TRBJ2-2, with D possibly TRBD2 on 6 matching bases. Germline CDR1 reads LGHDT; CDR2 reads YNNKEL (reference sequence). V was pared by 4 bases and J by 1 base, with 7 bases between. The CDR3 is 14 amino acids.

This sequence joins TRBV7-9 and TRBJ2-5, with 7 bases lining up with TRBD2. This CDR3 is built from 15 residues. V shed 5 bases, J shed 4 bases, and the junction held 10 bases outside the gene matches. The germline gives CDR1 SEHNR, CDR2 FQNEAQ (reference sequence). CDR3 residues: CASSPGGTGGETQYF. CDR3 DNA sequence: TGTGCCAGCAGCCCCGGGGGGACGGGGGGAGAGACCCAGTACTTC.

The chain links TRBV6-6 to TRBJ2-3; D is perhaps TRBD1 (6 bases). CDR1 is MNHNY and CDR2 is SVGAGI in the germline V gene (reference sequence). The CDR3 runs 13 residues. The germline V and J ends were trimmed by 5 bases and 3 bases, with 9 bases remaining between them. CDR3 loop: CASSHRDTDTQYF. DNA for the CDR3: TGTGCCAGCAGTCACAGGGATACAGATACGCAGTATTTT.

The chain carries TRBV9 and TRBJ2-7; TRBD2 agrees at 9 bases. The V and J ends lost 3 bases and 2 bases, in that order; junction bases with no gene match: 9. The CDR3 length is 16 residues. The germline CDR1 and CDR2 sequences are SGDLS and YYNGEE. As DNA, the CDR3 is TGTGCCAGCAGCGGGGGGGGGACTAGCCTCCCCTACGAGCAGTACTTC. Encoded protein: CASSGGGTSLPYEQYF.

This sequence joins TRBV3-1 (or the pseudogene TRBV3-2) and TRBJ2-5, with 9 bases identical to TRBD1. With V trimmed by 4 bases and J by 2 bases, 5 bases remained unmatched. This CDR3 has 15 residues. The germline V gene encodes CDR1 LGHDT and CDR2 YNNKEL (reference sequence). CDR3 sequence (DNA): TGTGCCAGCAGCCCCGGACAGGGGAAGCAAGAGACCCAGTACTTC. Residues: CASSPGQGKQETQYF.

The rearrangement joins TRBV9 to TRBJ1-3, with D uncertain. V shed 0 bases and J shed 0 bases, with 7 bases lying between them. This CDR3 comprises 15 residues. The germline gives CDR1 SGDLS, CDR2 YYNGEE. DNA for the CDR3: TGTGCCAGCAGCGTAGCCCCAGTCTCTGGAAACACCATATATTTT. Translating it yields CASSVAPVSGNTIYF.

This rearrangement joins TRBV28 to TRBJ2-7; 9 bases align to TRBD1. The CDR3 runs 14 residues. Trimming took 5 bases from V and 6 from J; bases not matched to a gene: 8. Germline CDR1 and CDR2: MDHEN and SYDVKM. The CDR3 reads CASSISDRGGEQYF. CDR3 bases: TGTGCCAGCAGTATCTCGGACAGGGGAGGCGAGCAGTACTTC.